This entry lists 27 T cell receptor beta chains sequenced from one sample in a study of T cell repertoires in cytomegalovirus infection (dated by TCRdb to 2018 to 2020). The instrument given in TCRdb is Illumina HiSeq 1500. TCRdb reran the public reads through fastp at Q25 and MiXCR, keeping productive beta chains. Records with the same CDR3 protein are collapsed into one entry carrying the most frequent genes and DNA. The sample data list hundreds of thousands of distinct CDR3 sequences, and roughly 36% of these were observed just once. The ten largest clones capture about 20% of the sample. The treatment or condition label, read with the paper, signifies: in vitro stimulation with specific CMV peptide epitopes to enrich CMV-specific T cells. The antigens for these receptors are not known. Material: cultured PBMCs, obtained from culture after CMV antigen stimulation. Receptor source: a human donor in good health (CMV status not recorded). Some clones in this sample may be carry-over from other donors' samples.

The chain employs TRBV12-5 and TRBJ2-7; TRBD1 agrees at 7 bases. The V segment lost 3 bases and the J segment 2 bases; nucleotides outside the gene matches: 13. The CDR3 consists of 17 residues. In germline, CDR1 is LGHNT, CDR2 FRNRAP. CDR3 in DNA: TGTGCTAGTGGTTTAGCCCGACAGGGTTATAACCCCTACGAGCAGTACTTC. Protein: CASGLARQGYNPYEQYF.

The J gene is TRBJ2-5, the V gene TRBV5-1, with 8 bases fitting TRBD2. Unmatched junction bases numbered 7, after V lost 0 bases and J lost 3 bases. The CDR3 has 16 residues. Germline CDR1 reads SGHRS; CDR2 reads YFSETQ. The CDR3 DNA sequence: TGCGCCAGCAGCTTGGACGTAACTAGCGGAAAAGAGACCCAGTACTTC. Translated, it gives CASSLDVTSGKETQYF.

The chain combines TRBV6-6 with TRBJ2-7, with 8 bases fitting TRBD1. The V gene's germline CDR1 is MNHNY and CDR2 SVGAGI (reference sequence). The CDR3 has 14 amino acids. Unmatched junction bases numbered 5, after V lost 2 bases and J lost 5 bases. CDR3 in DNA: TGTGCCAGCAGTTACGGGACAGGTCCCAACGAGCAGTACTTC. Translating gives CASSYGTGPNEQYF.

This chain uses TRBV7-9 with TRBJ1-1; no definite D call. Trimming left V 7 bases short and J 4 bases short, with 10 bases between. Germline CDR1 SEHNR, CDR2 FQNEAQ (reference sequence). This CDR3 is built from 12 residues. The CDR3 region has the DNA TGTGCCAGCACGCCCCGGGTCACTGAAGCTTTCTTT. This codes for CASTPRVTEAFF.

The chain links TRBV6-2 or TRBV6-3 to TRBJ2-3; D perhaps matches TRBD2 (6 bases). Germline assignment: CDR1 MNHEY and CDR2 SVGEGT. Trimming left V 1 base short and J 0 bases short, with 11 bases between. This CDR3 has 16 residues. CDR3 nucleotide sequence: TGTGCCAGCAGTTACTTGGCGGGAATTAGCACAGATACGCAGTATTTT. It is translated as CASSYLAGISTDTQYF.

This chain uses TRBV7-9 with TRBJ1-2; D remains unclear. This CDR3 has 14 amino acids. Germline V CDR1 and CDR2: SEHNR, FQNEAQ (reference sequence). Deletions cut 6 bases from V and 0 bases from J, with 11 bases between. DNA of the CDR3: TGTGCCAGCAGGCCTGACGGCGCTAACTATGGCTACACCTTC. The encoded protein is CASRPDGANYGYTF.

In its sample, this clonotype was seen a few times. The J gene is TRBJ1-5, the V gene TRBV5-8, with a tentative D call TRBD1 (5 bases). The germline V gene encodes CDR1 SGHTS and CDR2 YDEGEE. The CDR3 length is 14 residues. With 0 bases removed from V and 7 bases from J, the gap between germline ends came to 11 bases. The CDR3 DNA reads as TGTGCCAGCAGCTTGGATTTAGGGGAACAGCCCCAGCATTTT. Its protein is CASSLDLGEQPQHF.

Turning to this clonotype: The junction departs from the called germline gene at one end, perhaps through a read error. V gene TRBV13 combines with J gene TRBJ1-4; D uncertain. This CDR3 spans 13 amino acids. Looked up from germline, CDR1 is PRHDT and CDR2 is FYEKMQ (reference sequence). In nucleotides, the CDR3 is TGTGCCAGCAGCGACCGGAGGAATGGAAAACTGTTTTTT. This codes for CASSDRRNGKLFF.

The genes are TRBV3-1 and TRBJ2-7, with TRBD2 matching over 7 bases. Germline loops: CDR1 LGHDT, CDR2 YNNKEL (reference sequence). The trim removed 4 bases at V and 5 bases at J, leaving 8 bases unmatched. There are 14 residues in the CDR3. The CDR3 sequence: CASSRTGTMDEQYF. In DNA form, the CDR3 reads TGTGCCAGCAGCCGTACCGGGACTATGGACGAGCAGTACTTC.

This clonotype was seen ten or more times. The gene calls are TRBV6-5 and TRBJ2-3, with D perhaps TRBD1 or TRBD2 (6 bases each). Deletions cut 4 bases from V and 3 bases from J, with 14 bases between. The CDR3 is 15 residues long. Germline CDR1 reads MNHEY; CDR2 reads SVGAGI. CDR3 nucleotides: TGTGCCAGCAGTTTAGGGGGGAGTGAGACAGATACGCAGTATTTT. Translated, it gives CASSLGGSETDTQYF.

In this sample, this clonotype turned up a few times. This rearrangement joins TRBV28 to TRBJ1-4, with D perhaps TRBD1 (5 bases). The CDR3 extends over 14 amino acids. The germline V gene encodes CDR1 MDHEN and CDR2 SYDVKM. With 8 bases removed from V and 4 bases from J, the gap between germline ends came to 14 bases. The DNA of the CDR3 is TGTGCCAGCGGGACGAGGGGCCTTAATGAAAAACTGTTTTTT. It is translated as CASGTRGLNEKLFF.

This clonotype was observed a few times. The CDR3 region has the DNA TGTGCCAGCAGTGAATTGGGGAGGATGGGCGCAGATACGCAGTATTTT. Its translation: CASSELGRMGADTQYF. The chain uses TRBV2 and TRBJ2-3; D may be TRBD2 (6 bases). Germline V CDR1 and CDR2: SNHLY, FYNNEI. Trimming removed 2 bases at V and 4 bases at J, with 16 bases between. This CDR3 is 16 amino acids long.

The V call is TRBV2, the J call TRBJ1-4; D possibly corresponds to TRBD1 (6 bases). Germline CDR1 and CDR2: SNHLY and FYNNEI. V lost 8 bases and J 7 bases, leaving 11 bases between the germline ends. The CDR3 has 12 residues. CDR3 protein: CASRGGFEKLFF. The DNA of the CDR3 is TGTGCCAGCCGGGGGGGCTTTGAAAAACTGTTTTTT.

This clonotype came up many times. The CDR3 DNA reads TGTGCCAGCAGTTACTCCTCCATCAGGGCCGGCTCTGAAGCTTTCTTT. This encodes CASSYSSIRAGSEAFF. The rearrangement joins TRBV6-6 to TRBJ1-1, with TRBD1 as a possible D gene (5 bases). V shed 0 bases and J shed 6 bases, with 17 bases lying between them. Germline V gives CDR1 MNHNY, CDR2 SVGAGI (reference sequence). This CDR3 has 16 residues.

CDR3: CASAGGDQDTQYF. The CDR3 coding sequence is TGTGCCAGCGCGGGAGGGGATCAAGATACGCAGTATTTT. This sequence joins TRBV7-7 and TRBJ2-3; TRBD2 agrees at 9 bases. Germline V gives CDR1 SSHAT, CDR2 FNYEAQ (reference sequence). Losses at the gene ends were 8 bases for V and 5 bases for J; bases not matched to a gene: 5. The CDR3 extends over 13 amino acids.

This clonotype was seen more than once but under ten times. This rearrangement joins TRBV19 to TRBJ1-6; D gene uncertain. CDR3 length: 17 amino acids. The V gene lost 3 bases and the J gene lost 7 bases, with 19 bases spanning the gap. From germline, CDR1 is LNHDA and CDR2 SQIVND (reference sequence). This chain's CDR3 is CASSIQSSGRSNSPLHF. The DNA of the CDR3 is TGTGCCAGTAGTATTCAGTCTTCGGGAAGATCGAATTCACCCCTCCACTTT.

The genes are TRBV6-8 and TRBJ1-3; TRBD1 might be the D (6 bases). The length of the CDR3 is 14 residues. Per germline, CDR1 MNHGY and CDR2 SAAAGT. V dropped 5 bases and J dropped 1 base, with 9 bases sitting between them. CDR3 region: CASSQQGSGNTIYF. CDR3 coding DNA: TGTGCCAGCAGTCAACAGGGATCTGGAAACACCATATATTTT.

The chain has TRBV12-3 or TRBV12-4 and TRBJ1-6, with D possibly TRBD1 on 5 matching bases. This CDR3 is 14 amino acids long. The germline V and J ends were trimmed by 6 bases and 8 bases, with 14 bases remaining between them. CDR3 residues: CASSPRGVDSPLHF. The CDR3 nucleotides read TGTGCCAGCAGCCCACGGGGGGTGGATTCACCCCTCCACTTT.

The rearrangement links TRBV27 to TRBJ2-2; D may be TRBD2 (7 bases). CDR1 and CDR2 (germline): MNHEY, SMNVEV (reference sequence). The CDR3 has 15 amino acids. Trimming pared 4 bases from V and 4 bases from J, leaving 13 bases between. CDR3 loop: CASSWEGGATGELFF. The CDR3 DNA sequence: TGTGCCAGCAGTTGGGAGGGGGGGGCCACCGGGGAGCTGTTTTTT.

The chain recombines TRBV5-4 with TRBJ2-1, with 7 bases that match TRBD2. V lost 5 bases to trimming and J lost 5 bases; unmatched junction nucleotides: 7. The CDR3 length is 14 residues. Germline CDR1 and CDR2: SGHNT and YYREEE (reference sequence). This CDR3 is CASRLLAKDNEQFF. Written as DNA, the CDR3 is TGTGCCAGCAGACTACTAGCGAAGGACAATGAGCAGTTCTTC.

This clonotype was counted a few times. The rearrangement links TRBV12-3 or TRBV12-4 to TRBJ1-5; D not certain. This CDR3 is built from 15 residues. V was pared by 2 bases and J by 7 bases, with 15 bases between. CDR3 amino acids: CASSLKPVWRQPQHF. CDR3 nucleotides: TGTGCCAGCAGTTTAAAACCGGTGTGGCGCCAGCCCCAGCATTTT.

The J gene is TRBJ2-2, the V gene TRBV4-1; D uncertain. The germline gives CDR1 MGHRA, CDR2 YSYEKL. This CDR3 region has 14 residues. V dropped 0 bases and J dropped 6 bases, with 8 bases sitting between them. The CDR3 region has the DNA TGCGCCAGCAGCCAAGATCGAGGCCCCGGGGAGCTGTTTTTT. Translating it yields CASSQDRGPGELFF.

This chain joins TRBV19 and TRBJ1-1; weak D call: TRBD1 (5 bases). The CDR3 spans 16 residues. V lost 4 bases, J lost 6 bases, and 21 bases lay in between. Germline V gene lookup returns CDR1 LNHDA and CDR2 SQIVND (reference sequence). The CDR3 region has the DNA TGTGCCAGTAGTAGTACCCCGGACACCTTTTTCGCTGAAGCTTTCTTT. Protein sequence: CASSSTPDTFFAEAFF.

This clonotype has just one count. The CDR3 DNA sequence: TGTGCCACCGGTAGGGGAAATACGCAGTATTTT. Its protein is CATGRGNTQYF. The rearrangement joins TRBV27 to TRBJ2-3, with D tentatively TRBD1 (5 bases). The germline V gene has CDR1 MNHEY and CDR2 SMNVEV (reference sequence). The ends were cut back, 10 bases at V and 7 bases at J, with 12 bases in the middle. This CDR3 spans 11 amino acids.

The chain carries TRBV11-2 and TRBJ1-2; the D is unclear. Trimming shortened V by 4 bases and J by 3 bases, and 18 bases separated the two germline ends. Germline V lookup: CDR1 SGHAT, CDR2 FQNNGV. This CDR3 is 16 amino acids long. The DNA of the CDR3 is TGTGCCAGCAGCTCGTCGACGCGGGGAGATGACTATGGCTACACCTTC. Protein product: CASSSSTRGDDYGYTF.

This clonotype has a handful of counts. The chain carries TRBV12-3 or TRBV12-4 and TRBJ1-5; no reliable D call. The germline V and J ends were trimmed by 3 bases and 5 bases, with 11 bases remaining between them. The CDR3 is made up of 14 amino acids. CDR3 nucleotides: TGTGCCAGCAGTTTCGGCGGGCTCGATCAGCCCCAGCATTTT. Its translation: CASSFGGLDQPQHF.

The gene calls are TRBV6-5 and TRBJ2-7, with unresolved D. The CDR3 is 13 residues long. Trimming removed 6 bases from V and 5 bases from J, with 14 bases in between. CDR1 and CDR2 from the germline V gene are MNHEY and SVGAGI. CDR3 in amino acids: CASSISGFDEQYF. In nucleotides, the CDR3 is TGTGCCAGCAGCATATCGGGTTTCGACGAGCAGTACTTC.